This TCR beta chain was identified in a study of identical twins. Comment on this clonotype: Its specificity is unknown.

TCRdb fed the 5' RACE reads into MiXCR, producing one record per CDR3 protein. The sample has a few hundred thousand distinct CDR3 sequences, 12% to 15% seen once. Germline loops: CDR1 SGHTA, CDR2 FQGNSA. The CDR3 consists of 16 residues. V was shortened by 0 bases and J by 0 bases, with 9 bases between the two germline ends. Overall study findings and caveats: There were fewer insertions in abundant cord blood beta clonotypes, but memory repertoires showed no such pattern. Alpha sequences out of frame and shared by twins had excess low generation probability.

In addition, the sample was reused for a study of yellow fever vaccine responses in identical twins.

This rearrangement joins TRBV7-2 to TRBJ1-5, with a weak D call TRBD1 (5 bases). Sequencing input: CD4+ T cells sorted from blood. The sequence came from a woman aged 18-29 years in good health. CDR3 protein: CASSLAQGHSNQPQHF. CDR3 coding DNA: TGTGCCAGCAGCTTAGCTCAGGGTCATAGCAATCAGCCCCAGCATTTT. Drawing the rest from reference TRBV7-2 and TRBJ1-5, the complete variable domain is GAGVSQSPSNKVTEKGKDVELRCDPISGHTALYWYRQSLGQGLEFLIYFQGNSAPDKSGLPSDRFSAERTGGSVSTLTIQRTQQEDSAVYLCASSLAQGHSNQPQHFGDGTRLSIL.